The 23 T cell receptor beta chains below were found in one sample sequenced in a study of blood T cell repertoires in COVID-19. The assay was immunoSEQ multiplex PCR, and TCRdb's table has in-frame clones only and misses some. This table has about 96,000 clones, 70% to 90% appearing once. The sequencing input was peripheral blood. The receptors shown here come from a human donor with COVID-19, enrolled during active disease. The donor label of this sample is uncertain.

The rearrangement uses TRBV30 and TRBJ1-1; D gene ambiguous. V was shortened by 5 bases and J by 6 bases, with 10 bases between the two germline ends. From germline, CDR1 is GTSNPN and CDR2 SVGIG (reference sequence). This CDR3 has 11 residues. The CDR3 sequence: CAWGSVSEAFF. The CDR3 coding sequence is TGTGCCTGGGGGTCTGTGTCTGAAGCTTTCTTT.

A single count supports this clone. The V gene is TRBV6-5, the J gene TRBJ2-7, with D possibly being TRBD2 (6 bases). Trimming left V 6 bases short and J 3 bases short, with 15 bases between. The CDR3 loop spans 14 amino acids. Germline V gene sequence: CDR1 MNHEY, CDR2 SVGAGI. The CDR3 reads CASRRGLALYEQYF. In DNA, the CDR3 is TGTGCCAGCAGACGGGGACTGGCGCTCTACGAGCAGTACTTC.

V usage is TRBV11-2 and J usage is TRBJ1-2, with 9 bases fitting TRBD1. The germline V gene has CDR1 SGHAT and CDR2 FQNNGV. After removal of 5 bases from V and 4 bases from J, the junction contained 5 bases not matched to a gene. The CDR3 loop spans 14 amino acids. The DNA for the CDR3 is TGTGCCAGCAGCCCGGACAGGGGAGTCTATGGCTACACCTTC. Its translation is CASSPDRGVYGYTF.

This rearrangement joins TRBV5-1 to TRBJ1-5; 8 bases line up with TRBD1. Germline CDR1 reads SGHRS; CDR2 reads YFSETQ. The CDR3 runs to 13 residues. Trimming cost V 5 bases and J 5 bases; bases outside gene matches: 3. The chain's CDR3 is CASRQGVDQPQHF. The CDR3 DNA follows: TGCGCCAGCAGACAGGGGGTTGATCAGCCCCAGCATTTT.

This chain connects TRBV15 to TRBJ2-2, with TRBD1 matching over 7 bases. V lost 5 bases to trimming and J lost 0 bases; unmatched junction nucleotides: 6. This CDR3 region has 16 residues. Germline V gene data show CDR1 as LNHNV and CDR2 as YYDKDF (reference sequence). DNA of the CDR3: TGTGCCACCAGCGGCAGGGACAGTGCGAACACCGGGGAGCTGTTTTTT. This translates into CATSGRDSANTGELFF.

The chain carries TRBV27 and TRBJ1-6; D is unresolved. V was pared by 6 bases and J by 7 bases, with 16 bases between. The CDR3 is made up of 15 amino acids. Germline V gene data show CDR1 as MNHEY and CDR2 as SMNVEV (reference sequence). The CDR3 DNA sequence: TGTGCCAGCAGCTTCTCGTGGGTCGGGAATTCACCCCTCCACTTT. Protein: CASSFSWVGNSPLHF.

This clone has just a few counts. The CDR3 bases are TGTGCCAGCAGCTCTCAGGGGAACACTGAAGCTTTCTTT. This gives the protein CASSSQGNTEAFF. The V call is TRBV7-9, the J call TRBJ1-1; TRBD1 is a possible D gene (5 bases). The CDR3 loop spans 13 amino acids. Germline V gene sequence: CDR1 SEHNR, CDR2 FQNEAQ (reference sequence). V was clipped by 4 bases and J by 1 base, with 7 bases between them.

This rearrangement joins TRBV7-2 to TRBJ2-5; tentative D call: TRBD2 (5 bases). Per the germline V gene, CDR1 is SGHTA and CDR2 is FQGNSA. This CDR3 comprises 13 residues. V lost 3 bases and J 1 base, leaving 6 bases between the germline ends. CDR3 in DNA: TGTGCCAGCAGCTTCCGGGGCCAAGAGACCCAGTACTTC. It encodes CASSFRGQETQYF.

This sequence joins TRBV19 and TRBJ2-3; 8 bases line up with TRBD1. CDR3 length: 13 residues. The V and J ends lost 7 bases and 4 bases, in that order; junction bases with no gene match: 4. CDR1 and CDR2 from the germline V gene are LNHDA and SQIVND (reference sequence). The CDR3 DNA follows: TGTGCCAGTACGGAGACAGGGGCAGATACGCAGTATTTT. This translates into CASTETGADTQYF.

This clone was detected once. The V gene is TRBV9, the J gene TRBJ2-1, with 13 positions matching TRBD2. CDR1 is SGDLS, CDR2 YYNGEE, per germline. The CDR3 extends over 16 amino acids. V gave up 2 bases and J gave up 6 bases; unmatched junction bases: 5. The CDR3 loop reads CASSVLRLAGGNEQFF. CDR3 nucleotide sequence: TGTGCCAGCAGCGTCCTTCGACTAGCGGGAGGCAATGAGCAGTTCTTC.

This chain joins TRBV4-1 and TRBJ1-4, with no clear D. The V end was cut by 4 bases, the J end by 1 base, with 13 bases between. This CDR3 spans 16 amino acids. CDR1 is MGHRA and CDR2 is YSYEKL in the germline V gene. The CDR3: CASSLPPTVTNEKLFF. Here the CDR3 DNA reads TGCGCCAGCAGCCTTCCCCCAACGGTAACTAATGAAAAACTGTTTTTT.

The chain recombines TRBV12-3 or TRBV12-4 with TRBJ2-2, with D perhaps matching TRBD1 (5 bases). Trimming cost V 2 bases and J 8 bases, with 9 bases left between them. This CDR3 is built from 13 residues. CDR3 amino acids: CASSLLRQGELFF. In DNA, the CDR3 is TGTGCCAGCAGTTTATTGCGACAGGGGGAGCTGTTTTTT.

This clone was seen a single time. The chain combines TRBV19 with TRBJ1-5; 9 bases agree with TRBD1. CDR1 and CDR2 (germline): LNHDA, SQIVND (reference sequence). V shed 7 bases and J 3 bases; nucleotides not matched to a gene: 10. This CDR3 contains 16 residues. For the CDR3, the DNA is TGTGCCAGTAAAACCGGGACAGGGAATACCAATCAGCCCCAGCATTTT. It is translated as CASKTGTGNTNQPQHF.

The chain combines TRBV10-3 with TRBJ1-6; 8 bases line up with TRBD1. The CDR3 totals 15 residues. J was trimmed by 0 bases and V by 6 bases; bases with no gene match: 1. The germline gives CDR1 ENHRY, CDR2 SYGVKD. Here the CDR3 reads CAISTGGSYNSPLHF. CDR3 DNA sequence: TGTGCCATCAGCACAGGGGGCTCCTATAATTCACCCCTCCACTTT.

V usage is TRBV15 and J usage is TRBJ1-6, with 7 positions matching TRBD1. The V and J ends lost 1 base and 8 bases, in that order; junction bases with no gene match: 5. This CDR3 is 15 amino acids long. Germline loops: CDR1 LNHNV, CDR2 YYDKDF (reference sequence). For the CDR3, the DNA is TGTGCCACCAGCAGAGCCGGGACAGTAGATTCACCCCTCCACTTT. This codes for CATSRAGTVDSPLHF.

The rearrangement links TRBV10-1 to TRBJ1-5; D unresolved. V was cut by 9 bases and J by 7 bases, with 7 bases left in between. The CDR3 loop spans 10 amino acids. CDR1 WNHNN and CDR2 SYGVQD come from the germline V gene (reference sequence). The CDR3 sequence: CASPYQPQHF. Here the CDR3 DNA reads TGCGCCAGTCCCTACCAGCCCCAGCATTTT.

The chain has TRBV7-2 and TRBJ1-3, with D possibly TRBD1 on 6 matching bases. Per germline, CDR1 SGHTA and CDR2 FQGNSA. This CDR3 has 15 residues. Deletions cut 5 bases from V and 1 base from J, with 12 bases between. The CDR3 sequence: CASSGLGGSGNTIYF. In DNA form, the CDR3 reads TGTGCCAGCAGCGGATTAGGGGGATCTGGAAACACCATATATTTT.

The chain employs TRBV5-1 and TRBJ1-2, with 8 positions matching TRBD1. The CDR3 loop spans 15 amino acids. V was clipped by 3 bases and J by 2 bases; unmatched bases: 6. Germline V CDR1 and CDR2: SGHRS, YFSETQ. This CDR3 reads CASSSGQGANYGYTF. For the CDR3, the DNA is TGCGCCAGCAGCTCGGGGCAGGGGGCGAACTATGGCTACACCTTC.

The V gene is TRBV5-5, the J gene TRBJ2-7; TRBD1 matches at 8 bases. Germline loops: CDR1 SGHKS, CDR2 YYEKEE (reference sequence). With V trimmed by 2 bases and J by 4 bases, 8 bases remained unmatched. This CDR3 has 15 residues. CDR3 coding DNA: TGTGCCAGCAGCTTAACCTCAGGGGGCCGGTACGAGCAGTACTTC. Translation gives CASSLTSGGRYEQYF.

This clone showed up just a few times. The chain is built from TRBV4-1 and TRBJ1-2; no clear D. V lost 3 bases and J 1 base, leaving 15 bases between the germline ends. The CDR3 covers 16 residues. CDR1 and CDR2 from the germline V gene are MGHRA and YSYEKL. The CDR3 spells CASSQVSGDLNYGYTF. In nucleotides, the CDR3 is TGCGCCAGCAGCCAGGTTAGCGGGGATCTTAACTATGGCTACACCTTC.

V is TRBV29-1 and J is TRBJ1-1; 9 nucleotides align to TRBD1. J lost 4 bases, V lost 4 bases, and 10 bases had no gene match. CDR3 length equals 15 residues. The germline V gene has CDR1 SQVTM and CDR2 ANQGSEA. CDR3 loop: CSVGPRDRVATEAFF. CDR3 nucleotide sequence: TGCAGCGTTGGCCCCAGGGACAGGGTGGCCACTGAAGCTTTCTTT.

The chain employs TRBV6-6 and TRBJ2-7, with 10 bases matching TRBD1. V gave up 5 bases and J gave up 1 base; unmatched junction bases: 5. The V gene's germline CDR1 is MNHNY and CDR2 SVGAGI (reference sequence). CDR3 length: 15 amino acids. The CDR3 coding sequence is TGTGCCAGCAGTCCGGGACAGGGGCTTTCCTACGAGCAGTACTTC. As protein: CASSPGQGLSYEQYF.

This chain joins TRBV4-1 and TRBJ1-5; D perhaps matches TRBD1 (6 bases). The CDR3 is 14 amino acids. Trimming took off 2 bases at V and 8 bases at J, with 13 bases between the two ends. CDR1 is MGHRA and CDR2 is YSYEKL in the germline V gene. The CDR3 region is CASSQRTVPKPQHF. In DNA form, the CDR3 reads TGCGCCAGCAGCCAACGGACAGTACCGAAGCCCCAGCATTTT.